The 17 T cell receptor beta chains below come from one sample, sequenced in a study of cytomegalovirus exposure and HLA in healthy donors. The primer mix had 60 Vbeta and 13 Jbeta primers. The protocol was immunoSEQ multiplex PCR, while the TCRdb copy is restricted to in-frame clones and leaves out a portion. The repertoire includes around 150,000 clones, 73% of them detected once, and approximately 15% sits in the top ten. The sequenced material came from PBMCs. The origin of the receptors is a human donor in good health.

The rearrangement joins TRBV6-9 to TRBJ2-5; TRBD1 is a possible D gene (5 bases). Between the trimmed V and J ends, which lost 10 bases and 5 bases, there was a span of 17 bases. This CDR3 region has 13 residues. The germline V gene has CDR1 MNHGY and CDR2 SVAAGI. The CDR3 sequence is CATVGWGWETQYF. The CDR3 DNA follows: TGTGCCACCGTGGGGTGGGGCTGGGAGACCCAGTACTTC.

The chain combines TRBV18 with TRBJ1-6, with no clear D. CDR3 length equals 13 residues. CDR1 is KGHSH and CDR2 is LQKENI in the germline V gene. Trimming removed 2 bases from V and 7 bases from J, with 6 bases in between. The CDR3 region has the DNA TGTGCCAGCTCACCAGCGGCGAATTCACCCCTCCACTTT. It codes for CASSPAANSPLHF.

This chain's CDR3 is CASSTVQGSYGYTF. In nucleotides, the CDR3 is TGTGCCAGTAGTACCGTCCAGGGGAGTTATGGCTACACCTTC. The rearrangement joins TRBV19 to TRBJ1-2; TRBD1 is a possible D gene (6 bases). The CDR3 contains 14 residues. The germline V gene has CDR1 LNHDA and CDR2 SQIVND (reference sequence). With 4 bases removed from V and 5 bases from J, the gap between germline ends came to 14 bases. The full variable domain, with the rest looked up from reference TRBV19 and TRBJ1-2, is DGGITQSPKYLFRKEGQNVTLSCEQNLNHDAMYWYRQDPGQGLRLIYYSQIVNDFQKGDIAEGYSVSREKKESFPLTVTSAQKNPTAFYLCASSTVQGSYGYTFGSGTRLTVV.

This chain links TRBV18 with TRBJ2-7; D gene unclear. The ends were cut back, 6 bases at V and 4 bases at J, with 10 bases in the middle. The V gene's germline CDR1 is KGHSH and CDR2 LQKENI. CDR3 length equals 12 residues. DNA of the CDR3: TGTGCCAGCTCCTCGACTGAGTACGAGCAGTACTTC. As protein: CASSSTEYEQYF.

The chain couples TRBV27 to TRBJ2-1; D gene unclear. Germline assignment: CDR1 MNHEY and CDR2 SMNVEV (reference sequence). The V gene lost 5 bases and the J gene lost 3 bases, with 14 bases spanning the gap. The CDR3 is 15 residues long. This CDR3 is CASSPELAVYNEQFF. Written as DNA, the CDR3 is TGTGCCAGCAGTCCGGAGCTCGCCGTCTACAATGAGCAGTTCTTC.

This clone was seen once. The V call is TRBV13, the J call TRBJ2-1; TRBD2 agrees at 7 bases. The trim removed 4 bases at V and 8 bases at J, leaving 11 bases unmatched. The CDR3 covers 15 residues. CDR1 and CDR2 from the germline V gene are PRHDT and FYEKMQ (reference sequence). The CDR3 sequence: CASSSFGGSLDEQFF. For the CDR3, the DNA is TGTGCCAGCAGCTCGTTTGGCGGGAGTTTAGATGAGCAGTTCTTC.

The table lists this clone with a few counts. This CDR3 reads CASSKGPYGYTF. The DNA for the CDR3 is TGTGCCAGCAGCAAAGGGCCCTATGGCTACACCTTC. The chain is built from TRBV21-1 and TRBJ1-2; the table's TRBD1 call for D was not verified on the DNA. TRBV21-1 is shown as a pseudogene. The CDR3 spans 12 residues.

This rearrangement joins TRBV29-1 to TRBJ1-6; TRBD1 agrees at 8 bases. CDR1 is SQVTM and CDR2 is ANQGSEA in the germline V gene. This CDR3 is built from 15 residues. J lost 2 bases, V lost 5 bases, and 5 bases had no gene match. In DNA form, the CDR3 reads TGCAGCGTTAGGACAGGGAACACCTATAATTCACCCCTCCACTTT. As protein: CSVRTGNTYNSPLHF.

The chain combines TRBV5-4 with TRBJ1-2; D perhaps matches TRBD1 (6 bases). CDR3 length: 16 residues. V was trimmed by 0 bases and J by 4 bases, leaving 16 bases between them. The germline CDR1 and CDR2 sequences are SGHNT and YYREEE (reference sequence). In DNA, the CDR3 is TGTGCCAGCAGCTTGGAGTTTGAGGACAGTTTCTATGGCTACACCTTC. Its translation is CASSLEFEDSFYGYTF.

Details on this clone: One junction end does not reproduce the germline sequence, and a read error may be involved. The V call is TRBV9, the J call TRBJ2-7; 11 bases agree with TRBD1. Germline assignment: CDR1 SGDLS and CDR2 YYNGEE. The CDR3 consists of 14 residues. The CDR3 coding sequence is TGTGCCAGCAGCGCCCAGGGACAGGGGGAATCTTTGGTCTTC. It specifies CASSAQGQGESLVF.

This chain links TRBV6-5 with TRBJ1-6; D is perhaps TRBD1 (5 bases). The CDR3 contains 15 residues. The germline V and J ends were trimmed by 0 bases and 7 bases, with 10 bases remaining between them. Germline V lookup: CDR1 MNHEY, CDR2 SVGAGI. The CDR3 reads CASSYSLQGNSPLHF. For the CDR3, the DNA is TGTGCCAGCAGTTACTCGTTGCAGGGAAATTCACCCCTCCACTTT.

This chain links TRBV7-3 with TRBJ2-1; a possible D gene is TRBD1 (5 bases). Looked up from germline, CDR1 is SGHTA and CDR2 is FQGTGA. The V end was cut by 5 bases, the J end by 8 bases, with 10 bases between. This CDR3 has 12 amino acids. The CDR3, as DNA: TGTGCCAGCAGCAGGACACGGGATGAGCAGTTCTTC. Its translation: CASSRTRDEQFF.

The CDR3: CASGLVQGLANNEQFF. DNA for the CDR3: TGTGCTAGTGGTTTGGTGCAGGGACTAGCGAACAATGAGCAGTTCTTC. The gene calls are TRBV12-5 and TRBJ2-1, with TRBD2 identical over 10 bases. Germline trimming cut 0 bases from V and 5 bases from J; bases unmatched to any gene: 4. CDR1 LGHNT and CDR2 FRNRAP come from the germline V gene. The CDR3 has 16 residues.

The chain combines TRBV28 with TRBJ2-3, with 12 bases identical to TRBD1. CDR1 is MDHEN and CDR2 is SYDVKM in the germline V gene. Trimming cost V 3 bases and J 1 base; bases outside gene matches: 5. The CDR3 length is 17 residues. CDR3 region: CASSLGQGAPRTDTQYF. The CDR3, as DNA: TGTGCCAGCAGTTTGGGACAGGGGGCGCCCCGCACAGATACGCAGTATTTT.

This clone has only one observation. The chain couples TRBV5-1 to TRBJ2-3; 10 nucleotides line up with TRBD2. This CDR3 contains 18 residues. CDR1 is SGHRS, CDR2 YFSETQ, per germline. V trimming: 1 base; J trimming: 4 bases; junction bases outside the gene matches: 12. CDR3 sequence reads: CASSLRVAGGVRPDTQYF. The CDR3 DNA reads TGCGCCAGCAGCTTGAGGGTAGCGGGAGGAGTCCGCCCAGATACGCAGTATTTT. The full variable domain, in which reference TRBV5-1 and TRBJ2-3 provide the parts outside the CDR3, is KAGVTQTPRYLIKTRGQQVTLSCSPISGHRSVSWYQQTPGQGLQFLFEYFSETQRNKGNFPGRFSGRQFSNSRSEMNVSTLELGDSALYLCASSLRVAGGVRPDTQYFGPGTRLTVL.

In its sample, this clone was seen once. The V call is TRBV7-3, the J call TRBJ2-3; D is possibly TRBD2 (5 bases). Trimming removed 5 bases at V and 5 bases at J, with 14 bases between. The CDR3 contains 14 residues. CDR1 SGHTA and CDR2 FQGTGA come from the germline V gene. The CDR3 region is CASSRDPLGDTQYF. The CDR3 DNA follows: TGTGCCAGCAGCCGGGATCCCTTGGGAGATACGCAGTATTTT.

The CDR3 region is CASGRGQGFNYGYTF. In nucleotides, the CDR3 is TGTGCCAGCGGCCGGGGACAGGGGTTTAACTATGGCTACACCTTC. This rearrangement joins TRBV6-5 to TRBJ1-2; 10 bases match TRBD1. The CDR3 spans 15 residues. J gave up 1 base and V 8 bases, and 7 bases lay outside the gene matches. Germline V lookup: CDR1 MNHEY, CDR2 SVGAGI.